One and the same sample provided the 30 T cell receptor beta chains below, sequenced in a study of monozygotic twins with cystic fibrosis (dated by TCRdb to 2020 to 2022). Library preparation employed the immunoSEQ multiplex PCR assay. This immuneACCESS table, as held by TCRdb, lists in-frame sequences with V and J called but not all clones. Of the missing ones, under half trace to an unresolved V gene in checked studies; the others have no known cause. This sample is represented by about 17,000 clones; around 97% of them were singletons. 0.62% of the sample lies in the top ten. The source material was blood. These receptors were obtained from a girl aged 2-10 years with cystic fibrosis.

V gene TRBV11-2 combines with J gene TRBJ2-7; D is perhaps TRBD1 (5 bases). V shed 0 bases and J shed 6 bases, with 9 bases lying between them. Germline assignment: CDR1 SGHAT and CDR2 FQNNGV. The CDR3 is 13 residues long. The CDR3 DNA is TGTGCCAGCAGCTTAGACAGGGTTGGCGAGCAGTACTTC. Translated, it gives CASSLDRVGEQYF.

V gene TRBV18 combines with J gene TRBJ2-7; TRBD1 agrees at 7 bases. CDR1 KGHSH and CDR2 LQKENI come from the germline V gene. J was trimmed by 2 bases and V by 0 bases; bases with no gene match: 4. The CDR3 contains 15 residues. CDR3 sequence: CASSPPGTATYEQYF. The CDR3, as DNA: TGTGCCAGCTCACCACCCGGGACAGCCACCTACGAGCAGTACTTC.

This sequence joins TRBV11-2 and TRBJ2-5; 7 bases fit TRBD2. Per the germline V gene, CDR1 is SGHAT and CDR2 is FQNNGV. Trimming removed 6 bases from V and 3 bases from J; junction bases left unmatched: 4. The CDR3 totals 13 residues. The CDR3 protein is CASRLGGEETQYF. CDR3 bases: TGTGCCAGCAGGCTGGGGGGGGAAGAGACCCAGTACTTC.

The chain couples TRBV27 to TRBJ2-6, with D perhaps TRBD1 (5 bases). This CDR3 is built from 16 residues. V dropped 3 bases and J dropped 0 bases, with 9 bases sitting between them. The germline CDR1 and CDR2 sequences are MNHEY and SMNVEV (reference sequence). The CDR3 region has the DNA TGTGCCAGCAGTTTTCGCAGGGCCTCTGGGGCCAACGTCCTGACTTTC. Translation gives CASSFRRASGANVLTF.

The chain joins TRBV9 to TRBJ2-3; the D call may be TRBD1 or TRBD2 (6 bases each). Looked up from germline, CDR1 is SGDLS and CDR2 is YYNGEE. The CDR3 has 17 residues. The germline V and J ends were trimmed by 3 bases and 5 bases, with 22 bases remaining between them. The CDR3 region has the DNA TGTGCCAGCAGCGCTGTCCTTTTTAGGGGGGCGGGAGATACGCAGTATTTT. Its translation: CASSAVLFRGAGDTQYF.

CDR3 sequence reads: CAISPQGQNYGYTF. CDR3 DNA sequence: TGTGCCATCAGCCCCCAAGGACAGAACTATGGCTACACCTTC. This rearrangement joins TRBV10-3 to TRBJ1-2; D is perhaps TRBD1 (6 bases). V lost 6 bases, J lost 2 bases, and 13 bases lay in between. The CDR3 runs to 14 residues. The germline V gene encodes CDR1 ENHRY and CDR2 SYGVKD.

The chain combines TRBV30 with TRBJ1-4; D may be TRBD1 (6 bases). V lost 7 bases and J lost 2, with 14 bases in between. The germline V gene has CDR1 GTSNPN and CDR2 SVGIG (reference sequence). The CDR3 consists of 14 residues. Here the CDR3 reads CALRTEDTNEKLFF. Written as DNA, the CDR3 is TGTGCCTTAAGGACAGAGGATACTAATGAAAAACTGTTTTTT.

The V gene is TRBV7-9, the J gene TRBJ1-1; D ambiguous. Deletions cut 1 base from V and 0 bases from J, with 12 bases between. This CDR3 region has 16 residues. Germline V CDR1 and CDR2: SEHNR, FQNEAQ (reference sequence). In nucleotides, the CDR3 is TGTGCCAGCAGCTTAGAGTACAGACAAATGAACACTGAAGCTTTCTTT. It encodes CASSLEYRQMNTEAFF.

The chain links TRBV7-2 to TRBJ2-5; tentatively, D is TRBD1 (6 bases). The V gene lost 11 bases and the J gene lost 5 bases, with 18 bases spanning the gap. Per germline, CDR1 SGHTA and CDR2 FQGNSA. This CDR3 comprises 13 residues. CDR3 in amino acids: CAGRQGSYETQYF. The CDR3 DNA reads as TGTGCCGGTCGGCAGGGGTCATATGAGACCCAGTACTTC.

This rearrangement joins TRBV19 to TRBJ2-1; D might be TRBD1 (6 bases). The CDR3 is 14 amino acids. From germline, CDR1 is LNHDA and CDR2 SQIVND (reference sequence). V lost 5 bases and J 4 bases, leaving 12 bases between the germline ends. CDR3 coding DNA: TGTGCCAGTAGTTCAGCAGGGGAATACAATGAGCAGTTCTTC. It specifies CASSSAGEYNEQFF.

This chain links TRBV25-1 with TRBJ1-2, with D unresolved. The CDR3 has 12 amino acids. Per the germline V gene, CDR1 is MGHDK and CDR2 is SYGVNS. Trimming removed 2 bases at V and 6 bases at J, with 7 bases between. The CDR3: CASSEGMDGYTF. Written as DNA, the CDR3 is TGTGCCAGCAGTGAAGGGATGGATGGCTACACCTTC.

V and J are TRBV27 and TRBJ1-6, with D possibly TRBD1 on 5 matching bases. V was shortened by 6 bases and J by 9 bases, with 18 bases between the two germline ends. This CDR3 is built from 15 residues. CDR1 and CDR2 (germline): MNHEY, SMNVEV (reference sequence). The chain's CDR3 is CASRKRGAVRSPLHF. CDR3 DNA: TGTGCCAGCAGAAAACGAGGGGCGGTTCGTTCACCCCTCCACTTT.

The chain couples TRBV6-5 to TRBJ2-3, with D perhaps matching TRBD1 (6 bases). Germline V CDR1 and CDR2: MNHEY, SVGAGI. Trimming pared 3 bases from V and 3 bases from J, leaving 13 bases between. There are 15 residues in the CDR3. The DNA for the CDR3 is TGTGCCAGCAGTTATATCAGGGGATGGACAGATACGCAGTATTTT. Residues: CASSYIRGWTDTQYF.

The V gene is TRBV4-3, the J gene TRBJ2-3; maybe TRBD2 (5 bases). Trimming took 1 base from V and 2 from J, leaving 13 bases between them. This CDR3 has 16 amino acids. CDR1 and CDR2 from the germline V gene are LGHNA and YSLEER. CDR3 region: CASSQAASGPTDTQYF. The CDR3 DNA reads TGCGCCAGCAGCCAAGCCGCCAGCGGCCCCACAGATACGCAGTATTTT.

This rearrangement joins TRBV4-3 to TRBJ2-1; a weak D match, TRBD2 (7 bases). Deletions cut 0 bases from V and 10 bases from J, with 10 bases between. This CDR3 is 13 amino acids long. The germline gives CDR1 LGHNA, CDR2 YSLEER. CDR3 nucleotides: TGCGCCAGCAGCCAAGAGCCGGGGGGCGAGCAGTTCTTC. Protein product: CASSQEPGGEQFF.

This clone showed up just once. The gene calls are TRBV25-1 and TRBJ2-3; D unclear. Looked up from germline, CDR1 is MGHDK and CDR2 is SYGVNS. V shed 1 base and J shed 1 base, with 15 bases lying between them. The CDR3 contains 17 residues. CDR3 loop: CASSESYGRLGTDTQYF. As DNA, the CDR3 is TGTGCCAGCAGTGAATCGTATGGCCGGTTGGGCACAGATACGCAGTATTTT.

The chain combines TRBV27 with TRBJ1-3; D is undetermined. The V gene's germline CDR1 is MNHEY and CDR2 SMNVEV (reference sequence). V lost 1 base and J lost 0, with 10 bases in between. The CDR3 runs to 16 residues. The CDR3 nucleotides are TGTGCCAGCAGTTTATGCAAGGTTATCTCTGGAAACACCATATATTTT. It translates to CASSLCKVISGNTIYF.

This chain joins TRBV6-5 and TRBJ1-1; D may be TRBD1 (5 bases). Germline CDR1 and CDR2: MNHEY and SVGAGI. The CDR3 spans 14 residues. Trimming took off 2 bases at V and 2 bases at J, with 9 bases between the two ends. The CDR3 here is CASSYGRANTEAFF. CDR3 DNA: TGTGCCAGCAGTTACGGCAGGGCCAACACTGAAGCTTTCTTT.

The gene calls are TRBV19 and TRBJ1-5, with TRBD1 matching 8 bases. V was pared by 7 bases and J by 1 base, with 15 bases of the junction left unmatched. The length of the CDR3 is 18 residues. Germline V gene data show CDR1 as LNHDA and CDR2 as SQIVND (reference sequence). In DNA form, the CDR3 reads TGTGCCAGTAATAAACATAAAAGACAGGGGCAAAGCAATCAGCCCCAGCATTTT. Translated: CASNKHKRQGQSNQPQHF.

The rearrangement links TRBV5-1 to TRBJ2-7; 7 positions match TRBD2. The CDR3 sequence is 14 residues long. Per the germline V gene, CDR1 is SGHRS and CDR2 is YFSETQ. Losses at the gene ends were 3 bases for V and 0 bases for J; bases not matched to a gene: 3. The CDR3 region is CASSWGGGSYEQYF. In nucleotides, the CDR3 is TGCGCCAGCAGCTGGGGGGGAGGCTCCTACGAGCAGTACTTC.

This clone is a singleton in its sample. V usage is TRBV7-8 and J usage is TRBJ2-7; TRBD2 aligns across 12 bases. This CDR3 is built from 16 residues. Germline V gene sequence: CDR1 SGHVS, CDR2 FQNEAQ. The ends lost 1 base at V and 4 bases at J; junction bases unmatched: 5. CDR3 amino acids: CASSLVLAGGRYEQYF. The CDR3 DNA reads as TGTGCCAGCAGCTTAGTTCTAGCGGGGGGGCGATACGAGCAGTACTTC. The complete variable domain, with remaining parts taken from reference TRBV7-8 and TRBJ2-7, reads GAGVSQSPRYKVAKRGQDVALRCDPISGHVSLFWYQQALGQGPEFLTYFQNEAQLDKSGLPSDRFFAERPEGSVSTLKIQRTQQEDSAVYLCASSLVLAGGRYEQYFGPGTRLTVT.

The gene calls are TRBV5-3 and TRBJ2-5; 8 nucleotides agree with TRBD2. TRBV5-3 is flagged as an ORF with uncertain function. This CDR3 is 16 amino acids long. V was pared by 0 bases and J by 1 base, with 5 bases of the junction left unmatched. The CDR3 DNA is TGTGCCAGAAGCTTGGATCGTAGCGGGGTCCAAGAGACCCAGTACTTC. Its translation is CARSLDRSGVQETQYF.

The genes are TRBV2 and TRBJ1-6; D is possibly TRBD1 (6 bases). The CDR3 runs 13 residues. V was clipped by 8 bases and J by 4 bases, with 9 bases between them. Germline V gene lookup returns CDR1 SNHLY and CDR2 FYNNEI. As DNA, the CDR3 is TGTGCCAGCCGGACAGAATATAATTCACCCCTCCACTTT. The encoded protein is CASRTEYNSPLHF.

The chain employs TRBV4-3 and TRBJ1-1; TRBD1 aligns across 9 bases. Germline CDR1 and CDR2: LGHNA and YSLEER. Unmatched junction bases numbered 9, after V lost 4 bases and J lost 3 bases. The length of the CDR3 is 16 residues. CDR3 in DNA: TGCGCCAGCAGCCGACAGGGGGGGACCCTTGACACTGAAGCTTTCTTT. Amino acids: CASSRQGGTLDTEAFF.

For the CDR3, the DNA is TGTGCCAGCAGTCTCGACATGAACACTGAAGCTTTCTTT. Translated, it gives CASSLDMNTEAFF. V and J are TRBV6-5 and TRBJ1-1; D call uncertain. V was pared by 5 bases and J by 0 bases, with 7 bases between. The CDR3 sequence is 13 residues long. Germline lookup yields CDR1 MNHEY and CDR2 SVGAGI.

V usage is TRBV4-1 and J usage is TRBJ1-6; 9 nucleotides agree with TRBD1. The V gene end was trimmed by 0 bases and the J gene end by 8 bases; junction bases not matched to a gene: 5. CDR1 and CDR2 (germline): MGHRA, YSYEKL. The CDR3 has 16 residues. CDR3 in amino acids: CASSQDSGQGYSPLHF. The CDR3 DNA sequence: TGCGCCAGCAGCCAAGACTCAGGACAGGGGTATTCACCCCTCCACTTT.

This chain links TRBV2 with TRBJ2-7; weak D call: TRBD1 (6 bases). The V gene lost 4 bases and the J gene lost 3 bases, with 13 bases spanning the gap. Germline values: CDR1 SNHLY, CDR2 FYNNEI. CDR3 length equals 14 residues. The CDR3 DNA sequence: TGTGCCAGCAGTGGGACAGCCAGACACTACGAGCAGTACTTC. Translation gives CASSGTARHYEQYF.

This chain joins TRBV7-9 and TRBJ1-2; 8 positions agree with TRBD1. Germline V gene data show CDR1 as SEHNR and CDR2 as FQNEAQ (reference sequence). V gave up 4 bases and J gave up 4 bases; unmatched junction bases: 5. The CDR3 contains 14 residues. CDR3 sequence reads: CASSYSGTGYGYTF. The DNA for the CDR3 is TGTGCCAGCAGCTACTCCGGGACAGGCTATGGCTACACCTTC.

The chain carries TRBV11-2 and TRBJ2-5; tentative D call: TRBD2 (6 bases). Trimming cost V 5 bases and J 4 bases, with 14 bases left between them. Per the germline V gene, CDR1 is SGHAT and CDR2 is FQNNGV. The CDR3 contains 14 residues. The CDR3 sequence: CASSVVGGGETQYF. In DNA, the CDR3 is TGTGCCAGCAGCGTCGTGGGGGGTGGAGAGACCCAGTACTTC.

The V call is TRBV27, the J call TRBJ1-1; D is ambiguous. Germline V gives CDR1 MNHEY, CDR2 SMNVEV (reference sequence). The CDR3 is 13 residues long. V was clipped by 6 bases and J by 4 bases, with 12 bases between them. CDR3 sequence: CASRLAGITEAFF. CDR3 nucleotides: TGTGCCAGCAGACTCGCAGGAATCACTGAAGCTTTCTTT.